This passage covers 32 T cell receptor beta chains from one sample sequenced in a study of T cell responses to AZD1222 COVID-19 vaccine. Only in-frame clones appear in the TCRdb table, and some are missing; sequencing was by immunoSEQ multiplex PCR. The table includes about 140,000 clones, about 89% detected once. Sequenced material: peripheral blood, taken 28 days after the second dose of the MenACWY control vaccine. The receptor source for this set is an adult who received the MenACWY meningococcal vaccine as a control.

In nucleotides, the CDR3 is TGCGCCAGCAGCCAAGATGTGGGGGGCTCTGGAAACACCATATATTTT. Its protein product is CASSQDVGGSGNTIYF. V and J are TRBV4-3 and TRBJ1-3, with D possibly TRBD1 on 5 matching bases. V dropped 0 bases and J dropped 0 bases, with 9 bases sitting between them. Germline CDR1 and CDR2: LGHNA and YSLEER. This CDR3 has 16 residues.

The chain uses TRBV19 and TRBJ1-3, with D hard to call. In germline, CDR1 is LNHDA, CDR2 SQIVND (reference sequence). This CDR3 contains 14 residues. V was trimmed by 5 bases and J by 0 bases, leaving 8 bases between them. CDR3 coding DNA: TGTGCCAGTAGTCCGACATACTCTGGAAACACCATATATTTT. This sequence encodes CASSPTYSGNTIYF.

The rearrangement links TRBV19 to TRBJ2-7; D gene unclear. CDR3 length: 14 amino acids. Trimming cost V 4 bases and J 0 bases, with 10 bases left between them. Germline lookup yields CDR1 LNHDA and CDR2 SQIVND (reference sequence). The CDR3, as DNA: TGTGCCAGTAGTAGGGGTCGGAACTCCTACGAGCAGTACTTC. It translates to CASSRGRNSYEQYF.

The chain is built from TRBV6-5 and TRBJ2-7; D uncertain. This CDR3 comprises 12 residues. Germline CDR1 MNHEY, CDR2 SVGAGI. V lost 4 bases and J lost 3, with 7 bases in between. The DNA of the CDR3 is TGTGCCAGCAGTTTGGGCGTCTACGAGCAGTACTTC. Its translation: CASSLGVYEQYF.

The V and J genes are TRBV5-4 and TRBJ2-7, with 7 bases that match TRBD1. Germline V CDR1 and CDR2: SGHNT, YYREEE (reference sequence). V lost 0 bases to trimming and J lost 4 bases; unmatched junction nucleotides: 7. The CDR3 is 15 residues long. For the CDR3, the DNA is TGTGCCAGCAGCTTGGCTGGGGGACAGAGTTACGAGCAGTACTTC. This encodes CASSLAGGQSYEQYF. Supplemented by reference TRBV5-4 and TRBJ2-7, the full variable domain reads ETGVTQSPTHLIKTRGQQVTLRCSSQSGHNTVSWYQQALGQGPQFIFQYYREEENGRGNFPPRFSGLQFPNYSSELNVNALELDDSALYLCASSLAGGQSYEQYFGPGTRLTVT.

J is TRBJ1-1 and V is TRBV28; D ambiguous. This CDR3 contains 14 residues. Germline V gene data show CDR1 as MDHEN and CDR2 as SYDVKM. V was cut by 3 bases and J by 5 bases, with 13 bases left in between. The CDR3 nucleotides read TGTGCCAGCAGTTTGAAGCTCGGGGTTACTGAAGCTTTCTTT. Protein sequence: CASSLKLGVTEAFF.

This chain's CDR3 is CASSFDSESVYEQYF. Written as DNA, the CDR3 is TGTGCCAGCAGCTTCGACAGTGAGAGCGTTTACGAGCAGTACTTC. The rearrangement links TRBV7-2 to TRBJ2-7, with TRBD1 as a possible D gene (5 bases). Germline V lookup: CDR1 SGHTA, CDR2 FQGNSA. Trimming cost V 3 bases and J 4 bases, with 16 bases left between them. This CDR3 comprises 15 residues.

The rearrangement uses TRBV28 and TRBJ2-7; TRBD1 aligns across 8 bases. V dropped 3 bases and J dropped 5; count of bases not matched to a gene: 9. From germline, CDR1 is MDHEN and CDR2 SYDVKM. The CDR3 runs to 15 residues. This chain's CDR3 is CASSFSGQGPHEQYF. CDR3 nucleotide sequence: TGTGCCAGCAGTTTCTCAGGACAGGGTCCTCACGAGCAGTACTTC.

The chain uses TRBV19 and TRBJ1-1, with a weak D call TRBD1 (6 bases). Germline CDR1 LNHDA, CDR2 SQIVND (reference sequence). This CDR3 is 14 amino acids long. Trimming removed 2 bases from V and 4 bases from J, with 11 bases in between. CDR3 residues: CASSIQGSGTEAFF. For the CDR3, the DNA is TGTGCCAGTAGTATACAGGGGTCGGGCACTGAAGCTTTCTTT.

The chain combines TRBV6-5 with TRBJ2-3; tentatively, D is TRBD1 (5 bases). The V end lost 6 bases, the J end lost 0 bases, and 10 bases lay between the germline ends. From germline, CDR1 is MNHEY and CDR2 SVGAGI. CDR3 length: 14 amino acids. CDR3 nucleotides: TGTGCCAGCAGGATGACAGCTAGCACAGATACGCAGTATTTT. Its translation: CASRMTASTDTQYF.

The chain is built from TRBV19 and TRBJ2-1; perhaps TRBD1 as D (6 bases). CDR3 length equals 15 residues. V was pared by 7 bases and J by 2 bases, with 15 bases between. Germline V gene sequence: CDR1 LNHDA, CDR2 SQIVND (reference sequence). DNA of the CDR3: TGTGCCAGTATGAACCGGGACATTCCCTACAATGAGCAGTTCTTC. Protein product: CASMNRDIPYNEQFF.

V is TRBV5-1 and J is TRBJ2-3; 11 nucleotides align to TRBD1. Germline assignment: CDR1 SGHRS and CDR2 YFSETQ. The CDR3 is 15 amino acids. Germline trimming cut 4 bases from V and 4 bases from J; bases unmatched to any gene: 5. The CDR3 loop is CASSGQGAGADTQYF. CDR3 DNA sequence: TGCGCCAGCAGCGGACAGGGGGCAGGCGCAGATACGCAGTATTTT.

The chain has TRBV28 and TRBJ1-5, with 7 bases identical to TRBD1. With 6 bases clipped from V and 3 bases from J, the junction kept 5 bases outside the gene matches. The CDR3 runs to 14 residues. Germline CDR1 reads MDHEN; CDR2 reads SYDVKM. As DNA, the CDR3 is TGTGCCAGCAGCCGGGGACAGCCCAATCAGCCCCAGCATTTT. Translated, it gives CASSRGQPNQPQHF. Looking up the rest from reference TRBV28 and TRBJ1-5 gives the full variable domain: DVKVTQSSRYLVKRTGEKVFLECVQDMDHENMFWYRQDPGLGLRLIYFSYDVKMKEKGDIPEGYSVSREKKERFSLILESASTNQTSMYLCASSRGQPNQPQHFGDGTRLSIL.

The chain links TRBV6-6 to TRBJ1-2; unclear D gene. In germline, CDR1 is MNHNY, CDR2 SVGAGI (reference sequence). The V gene lost 0 bases and the J gene lost 8 bases, with 13 bases spanning the gap. This CDR3 spans 14 amino acids. This CDR3 reads CASSYSGGLGGYTF. Written as DNA, the CDR3 is TGTGCCAGCAGTTACTCGGGAGGGCTGGGCGGCTACACCTTC.

The CDR3 reads CASSYKNTGELFF. CDR3 DNA sequence: TGTGCCAGTAGTTACAAGAACACCGGGGAGCTGTTTTTT. The chain combines TRBV19 with TRBJ2-2; D is uncertain. Deletions cut 5 bases from V and 1 base from J, with 5 bases between. The CDR3 contains 13 residues. In germline, CDR1 is LNHDA, CDR2 SQIVND (reference sequence).

The V and J genes are TRBV3-1 (or the pseudogene TRBV3-2) and TRBJ2-7; the match to TRBD2 covers 7 bases. Germline CDR1 LGHDT, CDR2 YNNKEL (reference sequence). This CDR3 comprises 14 residues. J lost 1 base, V lost 4 bases, and 4 bases had no gene match. CDR3 sequence: CASSPAGRSYEQYF. In DNA form, the CDR3 reads TGTGCCAGCAGCCCAGCGGGGCGTTCCTACGAGCAGTACTTC.

J is TRBJ1-5 and V is TRBV2, with a possible D match to TRBD1 (6 bases). V was pared by 4 bases and J by 0 bases, with 10 bases between. This CDR3 spans 15 amino acids. Germline loops: CDR1 SNHLY, CDR2 FYNNEI. The CDR3 loop reads CASSGTGNSNQPQHF. The CDR3 DNA follows: TGTGCCAGCAGTGGAACAGGGAATAGCAATCAGCCCCAGCATTTT.

The chain combines TRBV5-8 with TRBJ1-1, with D possibly TRBD1 on 5 matching bases. From germline, CDR1 is SGHTS and CDR2 YDEGEE. Trimming removed 2 bases from V and 4 bases from J, with 6 bases in between. This CDR3 has 12 amino acids. CDR3 bases: TGTGCCAGCAGCTTCAGGGCCACTGAAGCTTTCTTT. It specifies CASSFRATEAFF.

This clone was counted a single time. V is TRBV30 and J is TRBJ1-2, with D hard to call. Trimming shortened V by 4 bases and J by 4 bases, and 16 bases separated the two germline ends. The CDR3 has 14 residues. The germline CDR1 and CDR2 sequences are GTSNPN and SVGIG (reference sequence). The CDR3: CAWTEGGMRYGYTF. The CDR3 region has the DNA TGTGCCTGGACTGAGGGAGGGATGCGCTATGGCTACACCTTC.

The CDR3 DNA is TGCGCCAGCAGCTCGACAGGGGCAGGACATGGCTACACCTTC. This translates into CASSSTGAGHGYTF. The rearrangement joins TRBV5-1 to TRBJ1-2; 8 positions agree with TRBD1. Looked up from germline, CDR1 is SGHRS and CDR2 is YFSETQ. The junction had 7 bases not matched to a gene; V was cut back by 3 bases and J by 6 bases. The CDR3 consists of 14 residues.

This chain connects TRBV12-5 to TRBJ1-5; 8 bases are shared with TRBD1. This CDR3 region has 15 residues. Germline CDR1 and CDR2: LGHNT and FRNRAP. Trimming at V came to 6 bases and at J to 10 bases, leaving 14 bases not matched to a gene. CDR3 sequence: CASGTTGALINPQHF. CDR3 bases: TGTGCTAGTGGAACGACAGGGGCCTTAATCAATCCCCAGCATTTT.

The J gene is TRBJ2-1, the V gene TRBV5-1; 9 bases align to TRBD1. With V trimmed by 2 bases and J by 7 bases, 7 bases remained unmatched. This CDR3 has 15 residues. Per germline, CDR1 SGHRS and CDR2 YFSETQ. Here the CDR3 reads CASSFGTGLSNEQFF. The DNA of the CDR3 is TGCGCCAGCAGCTTCGGGACAGGGCTCTCTAATGAGCAGTTCTTC.

This clone was seen only once. This chain connects TRBV5-6 to TRBJ2-7; TRBD1 matches 8 bases. This CDR3 region has 14 residues. CDR1 is SGHDT, CDR2 YYEEEE, per germline. The V segment lost 0 bases and the J segment 6 bases; nucleotides outside the gene matches: 5. The CDR3 DNA is TGTGCCAGCAGCTTGGGCCAGGGGGCTTCCGAGCAGTACTTC. Residues: CASSLGQGASEQYF.

The gene calls are TRBV18 and TRBJ1-1; a weak D match, TRBD1 (5 bases). The CDR3 has 13 residues. Germline-derived CDR1 and CDR2 are KGHSH and LQKENI. V lost 3 bases to trimming and J lost 5 bases, with 10 bases between them. CDR3 in amino acids: CASSPSEGTEAFF. The CDR3, as DNA: TGTGCCAGCTCACCTTCGGAGGGGACTGAAGCTTTCTTT.

As for this clone: This CDR3 is also generated by other DNA sequences in the sample. This chain links TRBV28 with TRBJ2-2; 11 bases align to TRBD1. V lost 3 bases and J lost 6; bases outside the gene matches: 0. The CDR3 contains 14 residues. Germline values: CDR1 MDHEN, CDR2 SYDVKM. In DNA, the CDR3 is TGTGCCAGCAGTTTGGGACAGGGGGCCGGGGAGCTGTTTTTT. As protein: CASSLGQGAGELFF.

The rearrangement links TRBV27 to TRBJ2-3, with D tentatively TRBD1 or TRBD2 (5 bases each). V lost 5 bases, J lost 5 bases, and 14 bases lay in between. The CDR3 totals 14 residues. The germline gives CDR1 MNHEY, CDR2 SMNVEV (reference sequence). Here the CDR3 DNA reads TGTGCCAGCAGTATGTCCCGGGACGGAGATACGCAGTATTTT. Amino acid sequence: CASSMSRDGDTQYF.

The chain is built from TRBV6-2 or TRBV6-3 and TRBJ2-7, with TRBD1 matching 10 bases. V dropped 2 bases and J dropped 13; count of bases not matched to a gene: 5. CDR3 size: 12 residues. Germline CDR1 and CDR2: MNHEY and SVGEGT. This CDR3 is CASSYGTGVSYF. The CDR3 DNA reads TGTGCCAGCAGTTACGGGACAGGGGTATCTTACTTC.

The J gene is TRBJ2-3, the V gene TRBV11-2; D possibly uses TRBD1 or TRBD2 (5 bases each). Germline loops: CDR1 SGHAT, CDR2 FQNNGV. The CDR3 is made up of 17 amino acids. V lost 5 bases, J lost 5 bases, and 23 bases lay in between. The CDR3 spells CASSHPGASPRGDTQYF. CDR3 nucleotides: TGTGCCAGCAGCCACCCCGGGGCCAGTCCCCGAGGAGATACGCAGTATTTT. Supplemented by reference TRBV11-2 and TRBJ2-3, the full variable domain reads EAGVAQSPRYKIIEKRQSVAFWCNPISGHATLYWYQQILGQGPKLLIQFQNNGVVDDSQLPKDRFSAERLKGVDSTLKIQPAKLEDSAVYLCASSHPGASPRGDTQYFGPGTRLTVL.

The V and J genes are TRBV7-2 and TRBJ1-3, with 7 bases lining up with TRBD1. Trimming cost V 5 bases and J 3 bases; bases outside gene matches: 7. The CDR3 loop spans 15 amino acids. Germline V gives CDR1 SGHTA, CDR2 FQGNSA. The CDR3 here is CASSQRGQLGNTIYF. The CDR3 bases are TGTGCCAGCAGCCAGAGGGGACAGCTTGGAAACACCATATATTTT.

The V call is TRBV29-1, the J call TRBJ1-2; no clear D gene. The CDR3 totals 11 residues. Germline V gives CDR1 SQVTM, CDR2 ANQGSEA. V gave up 7 bases and J gave up 8 bases, with 14 bases separating them. DNA for the CDR3: TGCAGCGACGCCGAAGGTAGGGGCTACACCTTC. Its protein is CSDAEGRGYTF.

DNA of the CDR3: TGTGCCATCAGTGACCCGAACGAGCAGTACTTC. It codes for CAISDPNEQYF. The rearrangement uses TRBV10-3 and TRBJ2-7; D call uncertain. With 3 bases removed from V and 5 bases from J, the gap between germline ends came to 5 bases. Germline loops: CDR1 ENHRY, CDR2 SYGVKD. This CDR3 has 11 amino acids.

This clone was seen a handful of times. The rearrangement joins TRBV29-1 to TRBJ1-1; 9 nucleotides align to TRBD1. The CDR3 runs 14 residues. With 5 bases clipped from V and 7 bases from J, the junction kept 11 bases outside the gene matches. Germline V gene lookup returns CDR1 SQVTM and CDR2 ANQGSEA. The CDR3 reads CSVTTGTGLGEAFF. The CDR3 nucleotides read TGCAGCGTTACTACCGGGACAGGGCTCGGTGAAGCTTTCTTT.